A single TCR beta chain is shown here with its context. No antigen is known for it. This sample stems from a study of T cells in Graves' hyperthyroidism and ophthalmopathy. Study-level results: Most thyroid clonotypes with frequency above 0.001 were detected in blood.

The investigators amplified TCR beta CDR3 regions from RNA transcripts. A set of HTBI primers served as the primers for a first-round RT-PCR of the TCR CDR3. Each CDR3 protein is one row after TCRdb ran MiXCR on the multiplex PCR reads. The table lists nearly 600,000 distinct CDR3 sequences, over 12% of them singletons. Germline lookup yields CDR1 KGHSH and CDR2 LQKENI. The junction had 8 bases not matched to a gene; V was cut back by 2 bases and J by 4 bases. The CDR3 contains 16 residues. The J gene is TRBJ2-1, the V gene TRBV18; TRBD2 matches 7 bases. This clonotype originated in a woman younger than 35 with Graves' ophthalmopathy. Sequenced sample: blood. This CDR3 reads CASSPESPSGYNEQFF. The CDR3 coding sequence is TGTGCCAGCTCACCAGAGTCTCCTAGCGGATACAATGAGCAGTTCTTC.